The 31 T cell receptor beta chains below were found in one sample sequenced in a study of blood T cell repertoires in COVID-19. The data were produced by immunoSEQ multiplex PCR, yet TCRdb's version contains in-frame clones alone and is incomplete. The sample holds 170,000 or so clones, roughly 87% seen once. The sample taken for sequencing was PBMCs or T cells enriched from blood (not recorded which). These TCRs come from a woman aged 45-60 years who had recovered from COVID-19.

The V gene is TRBV4-1, the J gene TRBJ1-4; 8 bases are a match to TRBD1. This CDR3 has 15 amino acids. Germline CDR1 MGHRA, CDR2 YSYEKL. Unmatched junction bases numbered 5, after V lost 4 bases and J lost 4 bases. The CDR3 sequence: CASSLQQGDNEKLFF. Written as DNA, the CDR3 is TGCGCCAGCAGCCTACAACAGGGGGATAATGAAAAACTGTTTTTT.

The J gene is TRBJ2-7, the V gene TRBV7-2; 11 bases match TRBD2. The CDR3 length is 15 residues. CDR1 and CDR2 (germline): SGHTA, FQGNSA. V lost 3 bases and J lost 1; bases outside the gene matches: 2. The CDR3 reads CASSFTSGGSYEQYF. The CDR3, as DNA: TGTGCCAGCAGCTTCACTAGCGGGGGTTCCTACGAGCAGTACTTC.

The chain employs TRBV27 and TRBJ2-7; 9 bases map to TRBD1. CDR1 MNHEY and CDR2 SMNVEV come from the germline V gene (reference sequence). The CDR3 has 14 amino acids. Trimming removed 4 bases from V and 3 bases from J; junction bases left unmatched: 4. The DNA of the CDR3 is TGTGCCAGCAGTTCGGGACAGGGACTCTACGAGCAGTACTTC. This translates into CASSSGQGLYEQYF.

This clone was detected once. The chain joins TRBV19 to TRBJ2-1; 9 positions agree with TRBD2. The junction had 3 bases not matched to a gene; V was cut back by 1 base and J by 5 bases. In germline, CDR1 is LNHDA, CDR2 SQIVND (reference sequence). This CDR3 has 15 amino acids. The CDR3 loop is CASSIVAGEHNEQFF. The CDR3 DNA sequence: TGTGCCAGTAGTATAGTAGCGGGGGAACACAATGAGCAGTTCTTC.

V usage is TRBV7-2 and J usage is TRBJ2-7, with 10 positions matching TRBD1. The CDR3 sequence is 13 residues long. The V gene's germline CDR1 is SGHTA and CDR2 FQGNSA. V trimming: 5 bases; J trimming: 6 bases; junction bases outside the gene matches: 4. In DNA, the CDR3 is TGTGCCAGCAGCCGGGACAGGGGAGGCGAGCAGTACTTC. Protein product: CASSRDRGGEQYF.

The V and J genes are TRBV5-4 and TRBJ2-2, with 7 bases identical to TRBD1. The ends lost 0 bases at V and 7 bases at J; junction bases unmatched: 6. CDR3 length equals 15 residues. The germline CDR1 and CDR2 sequences are SGHNT and YYREEE (reference sequence). The CDR3 bases are TGTGCCAGCAGCTTGGAACAGGGGAGAGGCGGGGAGCTGTTTTTT. This encodes CASSLEQGRGGELFF.

This clone was seen once. In nucleotides, the CDR3 is TGTGCCTGGAACCTCGATCTAGCAGCCTACGAGCAGTACTTC. This codes for CAWNLDLAAYEQYF. The chain recombines TRBV30 with TRBJ2-7; a weak D match, TRBD2 (5 bases). V was clipped by 4 bases and J by 2 bases, with 15 bases between them. Germline V gene data show CDR1 as GTSNPN and CDR2 as SVGIG (reference sequence). The CDR3 is made up of 14 amino acids.

This chain connects TRBV19 to TRBJ1-5, with 10 nucleotides matching TRBD1. The CDR3 has 17 amino acids. CDR1 is LNHDA, CDR2 SQIVND, per germline (reference sequence). With 7 bases clipped from V and 3 bases from J, the junction kept 12 bases outside the gene matches. This CDR3 is CASNSPGTGDTNQPQHF. The CDR3 nucleotides are TGTGCCAGTAATTCTCCCGGGACAGGGGATACCAATCAGCCCCAGCATTTT.

This clone came up once. V and J are TRBV28 and TRBJ1-3, with D maybe TRBD1 (6 bases). The germline V gene has CDR1 MDHEN and CDR2 SYDVKM. The CDR3 runs 14 residues. The V and J ends lost 6 bases and 0 bases respectively, with 9 bases between them. The CDR3 protein is CASRPQGSGNTIYF. The CDR3 nucleotides read TGTGCCAGCAGGCCACAGGGCTCTGGAAACACCATATATTTT.

This clone has just one count. CDR3 nucleotides: TGTGCCAGCAGTGAATCGGGGACTGCCCGGAGAGAGCAGTTCTTC. This gives the protein CASSESGTARREQFF. The V call is TRBV25-1, the J call TRBJ2-1; D possibly corresponds to TRBD2 (6 bases). V lost 1 base and J lost 10, with 17 bases in between. Looked up from germline, CDR1 is MGHDK and CDR2 is SYGVNS. The CDR3 totals 15 residues.

This chain connects TRBV7-2 to TRBJ1-1; no clear D gene. Germline CDR1 SGHTA, CDR2 FQGNSA. Trimming cost V 1 base and J 1 base, with 7 bases left between them. The CDR3 spans 14 residues. CDR3 in amino acids: CASSLGPGNTEAFF. Written as DNA, the CDR3 is TGTGCCAGCAGCTTAGGGCCAGGGAACACTGAAGCTTTCTTT.

The rearrangement joins TRBV19 to TRBJ1-2, with TRBD1 identical over 7 bases. Losses at the gene ends were 10 bases for V and 7 bases for J; bases not matched to a gene: 21. CDR3 size: 16 residues. Germline loops: CDR1 LNHDA, CDR2 SQIVND (reference sequence). CDR3 DNA sequence: TGTGCCACCCCGAGGGGGGACAGACCGGAGACTGGTGGCTACACCTTC. This translates into CATPRGDRPETGGYTF.

The sample holds many counts of this clone. This rearrangement joins TRBV28 to TRBJ2-7; 8 bases align to TRBD2. Germline CDR1 and CDR2: MDHEN and SYDVKM. The CDR3 is made up of 14 amino acids. Trimming cost V 5 bases and J 4 bases; bases outside gene matches: 7. CDR3 sequence (DNA): TGTGCCAGCAGTAAACTAGCGGAGATATACGAGCAGTACTTC. This translates into CASSKLAEIYEQYF.

This clone was counted a few times. V is TRBV5-1 and J is TRBJ2-3; 16 bases agree with TRBD2. V lost 4 bases to trimming and J lost 3 bases; unmatched junction nucleotides: 8. Germline loops: CDR1 SGHRS, CDR2 YFSETQ. CDR3 length equals 18 residues. This chain's CDR3 is CASSLGTSGRAMTDTQYF. The CDR3, as DNA: TGCGCCAGCAGCCTCGGGACTAGCGGGAGGGCCATGACAGATACGCAGTATTTT.

This chain connects TRBV7-8 to TRBJ2-3; D unclear. The V gene lost 5 bases and the J gene lost 1 base, with 19 bases spanning the gap. Germline CDR1 reads SGHVS; CDR2 reads FQNEAQ. The CDR3 is made up of 17 amino acids. As DNA, the CDR3 is TGTGCCAGCAGCCCGCAGTCCCCCTTGTTGGGCACAGATACGCAGTATTTT. Residues: CASSPQSPLLGTDTQYF. The variable domain in full, completed from reference TRBV7-8 and TRBJ2-3, reads GAGVSQSPRYKVAKRGQDVALRCDPISGHVSLFWYQQALGQGPEFLTYFQNEAQLDKSGLPSDRFFAERPEGSVSTLKIQRTQQEDSAVYLCASSPQSPLLGTDTQYFGPGTRLTVL.

The rearrangement links TRBV3-1 (or the pseudogene TRBV3-2) to TRBJ1-3, with a weak D call TRBD1 (5 bases). The germline CDR1 and CDR2 sequences are LGHDT and YNNKEL (reference sequence). The CDR3 loop spans 15 amino acids. Trimming removed 2 bases from V and 2 bases from J, with 10 bases in between. In DNA form, the CDR3 reads TGTGCCAGCAGCCAAAGGGGTGGGGCTGGAAACACCATATATTTT. It codes for CASSQRGGAGNTIYF.

This chain links TRBV19 with TRBJ1-2, with 7 bases matching TRBD1. Trimming at V came to 7 bases and at J to 5 bases, leaving 13 bases not matched to a gene. The germline V gene has CDR1 LNHDA and CDR2 SQIVND (reference sequence). This CDR3 is 15 amino acids long. The CDR3 loop reads CASTTSGTALYGYTF. The CDR3 nucleotides are TGTGCCAGTACTACTTCCGGGACAGCCTTATATGGCTACACCTTC.

The gene calls are TRBV11-3 and TRBJ2-3, with D hard to call. V was cut by 2 bases and J by 6 bases, with 9 bases left in between. Per the germline V gene, CDR1 is SGHNT and CDR2 is YENEEA. The CDR3 is made up of 13 amino acids. The chain's CDR3 is CASSLSRLDTQYF. As DNA, the CDR3 is TGTGCCAGCAGCTTAAGCAGACTGGATACGCAGTATTTT.

The count of this clone is one. The chain links TRBV28 to TRBJ1-5; no reliable D call. V dropped 3 bases and J dropped 2 bases, with 11 bases sitting between them. Germline lookup yields CDR1 MDHEN and CDR2 SYDVKM. CDR3 length: 15 residues. CDR3 bases: TGTGCCAGCAGTTTCATTCGGAGGGGCAATCAGCCCCAGCATTTT. Translating gives CASSFIRRGNQPQHF.

V usage is TRBV4-1 and J usage is TRBJ2-3; 8 nucleotides align to TRBD2. The length of the CDR3 is 17 residues. V gave up 1 base and J gave up 2 bases; unmatched junction bases: 8. CDR1 MGHRA and CDR2 YSYEKL come from the germline V gene. The CDR3 reads CASSQVGRAWATDTQYF. In DNA, the CDR3 is TGCGCCAGCAGCCAAGTCGGGAGGGCCTGGGCCACAGATACGCAGTATTTT.

This clone was recorded once. This chain links TRBV19 with TRBJ1-5; D is perhaps TRBD1 (5 bases). Per the germline V gene, CDR1 is LNHDA and CDR2 is SQIVND (reference sequence). CDR3 length: 16 amino acids. V shed 4 bases and J shed 0 bases, with 13 bases lying between them. The CDR3 nucleotides are TGTGCCAGTAGTACGGGAGGGGTCCATAGCAATCAGCCCCAGCATTTT. As protein: CASSTGGVHSNQPQHF.

The CDR3 nucleotides are TGCAGTGCTAGAGATAACTACGAGCAGTACTTC. It translates to CSARDNYEQYF. The chain links TRBV20-1 to TRBJ2-7; D is ambiguous. There are 11 residues in the CDR3. Per the germline V gene, CDR1 is DFQATT and CDR2 is SNEGSKA (reference sequence). Deletions cut 0 bases from V and 3 bases from J, with 3 bases between.

The chain employs TRBV6-5 and TRBJ2-7, with D perhaps matching TRBD2 (6 bases). This CDR3 contains 13 residues. Trimming shortened V by 4 bases and J by 3 bases, and 10 bases separated the two germline ends. Germline V gives CDR1 MNHEY, CDR2 SVGAGI. The CDR3 coding sequence is TGTGCCAGCAGTTCGGGACTCTTCTACGAGCAGTACTTC. It yields the protein CASSSGLFYEQYF.

This clone was observed a handful of times. V and J are TRBV7-9 and TRBJ2-5; no definite D call. The CDR3 covers 11 residues. The germline V gene has CDR1 SEHNR and CDR2 FQNEAQ (reference sequence). V lost 5 bases and J 11 bases, leaving 12 bases between the germline ends. The CDR3 bases are TGTGCCAGCAGCCCGGGTTGGCGGCAGTACTTC. This gives the protein CASSPGWRQYF.

The chain links TRBV7-2 to TRBJ2-1; tentatively, D is TRBD2 (5 bases). Trimming removed 5 bases from V and 12 bases from J, with 17 bases in between. CDR3 size: 13 residues. Germline CDR1 reads SGHTA; CDR2 reads FQGNSA. The CDR3 sequence: CASSKGRREGQFF. The CDR3 bases are TGTGCCAGCAGCAAAGGAAGGAGAGAGGGGCAGTTCTTC.

This chain joins TRBV9 and TRBJ1-5; unclear D gene. The germline CDR1 and CDR2 sequences are SGDLS and YYNGEE. CDR3 size: 15 residues. The V end was cut by 0 bases, the J end by 4 bases, with 11 bases between. The CDR3 region is CASSVDGIGNQPQHF. The CDR3 coding sequence is TGTGCCAGCAGCGTAGACGGGATTGGAAATCAGCCCCAGCATTTT.

The chain is built from TRBV6-1 and TRBJ2-7; D perhaps matches TRBD1 (6 bases). CDR3 length: 15 amino acids. CDR1 is MNHNS, CDR2 SASEGT, per germline. The germline V and J ends were trimmed by 0 bases and 0 bases, with 9 bases remaining between them. CDR3 amino acids: CASSEALQGSYEQYF. CDR3 in DNA: TGTGCCAGCAGTGAAGCCTTACAGGGCTCCTACGAGCAGTACTTC.

V is TRBV28 and J is TRBJ2-1, with a possible D match to TRBD2 (6 bases). There are 16 residues in the CDR3. Per germline, CDR1 MDHEN and CDR2 SYDVKM. V was clipped by 4 bases and J by 1 base, with 14 bases between them. For the CDR3, the DNA is TGTGCCAGCAGTTCCGATAGGGGAGGATCCTACAATGAGCAGTTCTTC. It specifies CASSSDRGGSYNEQFF.

The chain has TRBV19 and TRBJ1-1; TRBD1 is a possible D gene (5 bases). V lost 0 bases and J lost 1, with 12 bases in between. This CDR3 has 16 residues. Germline V CDR1 and CDR2: LNHDA, SQIVND (reference sequence). The CDR3 coding sequence is TGTGCCAGTAGTATAGATCTGCCAGGGTGGAACACTGAAGCTTTCTTT. Encoded protein: CASSIDLPGWNTEAFF.

V is TRBV10-3 and J is TRBJ2-2; 8 bases map to TRBD2. Per the germline V gene, CDR1 is ENHRY and CDR2 is SYGVKD. V lost 0 bases, J lost 7 bases, and 7 bases stayed unmatched. The length of the CDR3 is 16 residues. Written as DNA, the CDR3 is TGTGCCATCAGTGAGTCGGCGGGAGGAACTGTCGGGGAGCTGTTTTTT. Amino acids: CAISESAGGTVGELFF.

The chain is built from TRBV3-1 (or the pseudogene TRBV3-2) and TRBJ2-7; D is perhaps TRBD1 (5 bases). V was shortened by 1 base and J by 6 bases, with 13 bases between the two germline ends. There are 14 residues in the CDR3. Germline V gene sequence: CDR1 LGHDT, CDR2 YNNKEL (reference sequence). The CDR3 protein is CASSQGYRTGEQYF. The DNA of the CDR3 is TGTGCCAGCAGCCAAGGGTACAGGACGGGCGAGCAGTACTTC.